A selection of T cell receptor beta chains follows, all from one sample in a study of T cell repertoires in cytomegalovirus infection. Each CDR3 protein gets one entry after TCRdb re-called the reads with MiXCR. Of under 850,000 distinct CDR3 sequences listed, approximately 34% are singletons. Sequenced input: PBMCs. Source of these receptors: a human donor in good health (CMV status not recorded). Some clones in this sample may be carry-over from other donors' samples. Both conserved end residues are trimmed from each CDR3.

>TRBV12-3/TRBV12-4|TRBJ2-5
ASSLFRQGAETHY
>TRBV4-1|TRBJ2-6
ASSPRTRNQFSGANVVT
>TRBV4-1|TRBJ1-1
ASSHPRGSSTEAF
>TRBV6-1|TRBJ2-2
ASRWDPGELF
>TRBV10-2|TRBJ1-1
ASSTNLVGGTEAF
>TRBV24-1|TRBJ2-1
ATSDLANKGEQF
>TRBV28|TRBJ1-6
ASSLAGTGGLYSPLH
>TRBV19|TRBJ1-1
ASGLWGIEAF
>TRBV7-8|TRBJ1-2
ASSFQSGLYGYT
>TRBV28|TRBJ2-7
ASSPAGPVKDYEQY
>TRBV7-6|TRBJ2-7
ASAGQFGEQY
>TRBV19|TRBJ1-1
ASSIPQGLITEAF
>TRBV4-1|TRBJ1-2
ASSLMTGLGGYGYT
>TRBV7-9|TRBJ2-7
ASSSQTYEQY
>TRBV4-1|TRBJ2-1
ASSQEGGQGVSTERDRRF
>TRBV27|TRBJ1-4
ASSSAGREKLF
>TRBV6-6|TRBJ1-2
ASDLLRGYGYT
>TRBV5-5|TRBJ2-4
ASSLAVGPEFIQY
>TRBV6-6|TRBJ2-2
AILGTGNTGELF
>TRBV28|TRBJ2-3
ASSSPRLAIRTTDTQY
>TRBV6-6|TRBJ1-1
ASRYRDVGMDTEAF
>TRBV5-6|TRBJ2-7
ASSSVGTGVWEQY
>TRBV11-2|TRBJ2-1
ASSPAAGSNEQF
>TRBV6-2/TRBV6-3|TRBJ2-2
ASSYMGIRNTGELF
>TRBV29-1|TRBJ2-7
SDRAVSSYEQY
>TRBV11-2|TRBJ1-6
ASSLEPGTNSPLH